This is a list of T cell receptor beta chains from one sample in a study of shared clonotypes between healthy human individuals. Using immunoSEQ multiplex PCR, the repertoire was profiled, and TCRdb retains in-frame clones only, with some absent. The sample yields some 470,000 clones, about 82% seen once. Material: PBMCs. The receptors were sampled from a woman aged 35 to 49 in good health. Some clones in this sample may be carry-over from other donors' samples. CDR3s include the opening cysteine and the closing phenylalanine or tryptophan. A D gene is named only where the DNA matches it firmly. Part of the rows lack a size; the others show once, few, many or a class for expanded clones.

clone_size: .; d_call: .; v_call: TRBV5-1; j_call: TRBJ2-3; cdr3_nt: TGCGCCAGCAGCACAATCTCTGGCGGCACAGATACGCAGTATTTT; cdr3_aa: CASSTISGGTDTQYF
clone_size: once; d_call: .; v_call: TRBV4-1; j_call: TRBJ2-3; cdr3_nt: TGCGCCAGCAGCCAAGATGGGGCGGGCACGAGCACAGATACGCAGTATTTT; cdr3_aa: CASSQDGAGTSTDTQYF
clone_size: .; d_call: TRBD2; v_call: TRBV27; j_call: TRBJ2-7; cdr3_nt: TGTGCCAGCAGTTTCGGCAGGGCTCTAGCGGGAGGTCCCCGCTTACACGAGCAGTACTTC; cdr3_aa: CASSFGRALAGGPRLHEQYF
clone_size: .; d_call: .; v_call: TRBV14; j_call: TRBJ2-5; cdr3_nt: TGTGCCAGCAGCCAAGAAGGAAGGGGAGAGACCCAGTACTTC; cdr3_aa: CASSQEGRGETQYF
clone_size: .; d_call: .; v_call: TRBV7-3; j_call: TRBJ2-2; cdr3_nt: TGTGCCAGCAGCCCGGGACTCGCTAACACCGGGGAGCTGTTTTTT; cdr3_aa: CASSPGLANTGELFF
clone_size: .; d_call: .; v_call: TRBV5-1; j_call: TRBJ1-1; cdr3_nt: TGCGCCAGCAGCTTGGACAGCTTCACTGAAGCTTTCTTT; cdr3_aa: CASSLDSFTEAFF
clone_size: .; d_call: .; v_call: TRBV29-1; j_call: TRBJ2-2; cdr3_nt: TGCAGCGCCACGTCTCCGAACGGCACCGGGGAGCTGTTTTTT; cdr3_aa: CSATSPNGTGELFF
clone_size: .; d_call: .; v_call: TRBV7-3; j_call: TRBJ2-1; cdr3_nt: TGTGCCAGCAGCTTAAGTTTGGGGCCCTACAATGAGCAGTTCTTC; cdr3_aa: CASSLSLGPYNEQFF
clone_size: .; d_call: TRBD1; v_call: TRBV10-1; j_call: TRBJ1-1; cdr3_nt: TGCGCCAGCAGTGAGGCCCCCCGCACAGGGGGCCAGAACACTGAAGCTTTCTTT; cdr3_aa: CASSEAPRTGGQNTEAFF
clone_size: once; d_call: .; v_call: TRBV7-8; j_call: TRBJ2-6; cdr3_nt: TGTGCCAGCAGCTTCCAGGGAGGATTGAGCTCTGGGGCCAACGTCCTGACTTTC; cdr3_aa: CASSFQGGLSSGANVLTF
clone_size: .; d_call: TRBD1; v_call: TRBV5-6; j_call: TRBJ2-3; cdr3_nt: TGTGCCAGCAGCAGGACAGGTACGCAGTATTTT; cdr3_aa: CASSRTGTQYF
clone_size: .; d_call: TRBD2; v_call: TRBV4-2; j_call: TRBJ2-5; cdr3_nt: TGTGCCAGCAGCCAAGGACTAGCGGGTCAAGAGACCCAGTACTTC; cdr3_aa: CASSQGLAGQETQYF
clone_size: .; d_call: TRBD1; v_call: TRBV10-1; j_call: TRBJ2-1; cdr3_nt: TGCGCCAGCAGTGACGGGGCAGGGGGATGTGAGCAGTTCTTC; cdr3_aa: CASSDGAGGCEQFF
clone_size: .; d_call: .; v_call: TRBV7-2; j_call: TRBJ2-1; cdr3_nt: TGTGCCAGCAGCTTAGGGTGGAACAATGAGCAGTTCTTC; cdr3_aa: CASSLGWNNEQFF
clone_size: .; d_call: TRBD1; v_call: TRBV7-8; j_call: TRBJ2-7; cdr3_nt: TGTGCCAGCAGCTTATCCCGGACAGGACGTTCCTACGAGCAGTACTTC; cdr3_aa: CASSLSRTGRSYEQYF
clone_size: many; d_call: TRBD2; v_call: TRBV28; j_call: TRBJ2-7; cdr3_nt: TGTGCCAGCAGTCTTCGACCTAGCGGGAGGGGACGACATAACGAGCAGTACTTC; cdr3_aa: CASSLRPSGRGRHNEQYF
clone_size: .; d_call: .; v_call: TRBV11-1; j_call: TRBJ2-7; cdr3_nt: TGTGCCAGCAGCTTTCCGGCGGGAAGCTCCTACGAGCAGTACTTC; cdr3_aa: CASSFPAGSSYEQYF
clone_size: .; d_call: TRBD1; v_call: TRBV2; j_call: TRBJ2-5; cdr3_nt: TGTGCCAGCAGTTTCGGACAGGGGGCCGTAGAGACCCAGTACTTC; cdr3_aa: CASSFGQGAVETQYF
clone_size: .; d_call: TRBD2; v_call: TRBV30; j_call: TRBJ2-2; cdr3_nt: TGTGCCTGGAACCAAGCGGGAGTTAACGGGGAGCTGTTTTTT; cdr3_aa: CAWNQAGVNGELFF
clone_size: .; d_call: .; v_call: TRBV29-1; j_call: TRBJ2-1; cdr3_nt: TGCAGCGTTGAAGTCGAACAGGCGGCCTACAATGAGCAGTTCTTC; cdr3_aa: CSVEVEQAAYNEQFF
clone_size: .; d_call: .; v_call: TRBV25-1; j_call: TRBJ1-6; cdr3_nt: TGTGCCAGCATGGAGACGGTAAATTCACCCCTCCACTTT; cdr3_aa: CASMETVNSPLHF
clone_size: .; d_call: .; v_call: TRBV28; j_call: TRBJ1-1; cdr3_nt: TGTGCCAGCAGTTTACCCGGTTTGAACACTGAAGCTTTCTTT; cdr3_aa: CASSLPGLNTEAFF
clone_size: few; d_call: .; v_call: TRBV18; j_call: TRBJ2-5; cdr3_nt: TGTGCCAGCTCACCGGCGGGAGAGACCCAGTACTTC; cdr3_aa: CASSPAGETQYF
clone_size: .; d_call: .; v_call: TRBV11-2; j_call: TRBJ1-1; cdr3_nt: TGTGCCAGCAGCCTCGGACCTTGGAACACTGAAGCTTTCTTT; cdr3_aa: CASSLGPWNTEAFF
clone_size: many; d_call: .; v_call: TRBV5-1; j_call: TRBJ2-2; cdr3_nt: TGCGCCAGCAGCTTCGAAACTTCCGACACCGGGGAGCTGTTTTTT; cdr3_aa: CASSFETSDTGELFF
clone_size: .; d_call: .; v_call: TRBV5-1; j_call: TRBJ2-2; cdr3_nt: TGCGCCAGCAGCCACCCTGGAGGTACCGGGGAGCTGTTTTTT; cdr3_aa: CASSHPGGTGELFF
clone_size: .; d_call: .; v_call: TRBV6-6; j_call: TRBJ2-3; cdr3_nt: TGTGCCAGCAGAGATGCAGCGGGTAGCACAGATACGCAGTATTTT; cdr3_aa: CASRDAAGSTDTQYF
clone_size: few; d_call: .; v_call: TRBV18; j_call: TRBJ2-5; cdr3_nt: TGTGCCAGCTCACCACGGGTAGCGCCCAAAAGATGGGGCCAGTACTTC; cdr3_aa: CASSPRVAPKRWGQYF
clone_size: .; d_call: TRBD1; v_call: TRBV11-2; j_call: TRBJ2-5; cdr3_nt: TGTGCCAGCAGCTTGACCCCGGGACAGCCCCAAGAGACCCAGTACTTC; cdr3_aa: CASSLTPGQPQETQYF
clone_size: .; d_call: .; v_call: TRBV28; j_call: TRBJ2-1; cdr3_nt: TGTGCCAGCAGTTACTTAACAGGGTACAATGAGCAGTTCTTC; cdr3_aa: CASSYLTGYNEQFF
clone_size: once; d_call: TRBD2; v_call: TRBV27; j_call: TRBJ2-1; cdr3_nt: TGTGCCAGCAGCGGGACTAGCGGGCGGGGGGGCCCCTACAATGAGCAGTTCTTC; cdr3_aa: CASSGTSGRGGPYNEQFF
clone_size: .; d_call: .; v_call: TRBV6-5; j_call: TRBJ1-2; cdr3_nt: TGTGCCAGCAGCATGGACAGAGCCCATAACTATGGCTACACCTTC; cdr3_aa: CASSMDRAHNYGYTF
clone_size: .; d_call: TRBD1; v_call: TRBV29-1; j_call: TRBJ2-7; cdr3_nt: TGCAGCGTGAAGGGGGCGTCGCCCGAGCAGTACTTC; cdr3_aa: CSVKGASPEQYF
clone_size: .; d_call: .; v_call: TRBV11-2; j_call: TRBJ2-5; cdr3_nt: TGTGCCAGCAGCTTAGCACTGCAGGGAGAGACCCAGTACTTC; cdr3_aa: CASSLALQGETQYF
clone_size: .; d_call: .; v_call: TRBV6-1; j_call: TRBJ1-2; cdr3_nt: TGTGCCAGCAGTCCCTCACCCAACTATGGCTACACCTTC; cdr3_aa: CASSPSPNYGYTF
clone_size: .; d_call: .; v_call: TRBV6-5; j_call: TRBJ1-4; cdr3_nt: TGTGCCAGCAGTTTACAGCCTGCAACTAATGAAAAACTGTTTTTT; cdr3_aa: CASSLQPATNEKLFF
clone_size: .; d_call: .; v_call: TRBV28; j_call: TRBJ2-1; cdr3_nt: TGTGCCAGCAGTCCGGGGTCCAATGAGCAGTTCTTC; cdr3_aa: CASSPGSNEQFF
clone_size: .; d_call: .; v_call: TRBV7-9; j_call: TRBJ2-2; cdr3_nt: TGTGCCAGCAGCACTCATCAGGGGCCCGGGGAGCTGTTTTTT; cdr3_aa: CASSTHQGPGELFF
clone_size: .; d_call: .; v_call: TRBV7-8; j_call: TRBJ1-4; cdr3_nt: TGTGCCAGCAGCTTCCCATCGGGGGCGGAAAAACTGTTTTTT; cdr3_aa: CASSFPSGAEKLFF
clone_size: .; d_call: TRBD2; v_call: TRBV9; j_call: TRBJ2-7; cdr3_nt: TGTGCCAGCAGCGCTAAGGCTAGCGGGTCCTCCTACGAGCAGTACTTC; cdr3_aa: CASSAKASGSSYEQYF
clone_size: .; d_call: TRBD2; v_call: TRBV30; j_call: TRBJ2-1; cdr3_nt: TGTGCCTGGGCCGGGACTAGAGGGGGTGAGCAGTTCTTC; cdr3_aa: CAWAGTRGGEQFF
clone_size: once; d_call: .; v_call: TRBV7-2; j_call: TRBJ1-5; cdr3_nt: TGTGCCAGCAGCCAGGGGCTTTATAGCAATCAGCCCCAGCATTTT; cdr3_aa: CASSQGLYSNQPQHF
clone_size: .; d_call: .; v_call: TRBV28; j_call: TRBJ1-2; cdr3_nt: TGTGCCAGCAGTTACGGGACTCCTAACTACACCTTC; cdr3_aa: CASSYGTPNYTF
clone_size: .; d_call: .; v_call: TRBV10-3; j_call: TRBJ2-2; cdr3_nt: TGTGCCATCAGTGATATGGAGGCTAGCGTCACCGGGGAGCTGTTTTTT; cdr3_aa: CAISDMEASVTGELFF
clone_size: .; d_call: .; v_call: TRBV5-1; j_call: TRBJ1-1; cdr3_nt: TGCGCCAGCAGCTTGTCCAGGATCGGATCTGAAGCTTTCTTT; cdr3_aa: CASSLSRIGSEAFF
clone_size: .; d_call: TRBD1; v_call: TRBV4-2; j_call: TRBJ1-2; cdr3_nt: TGTGCCAGCAGCCAAGTGGACAGGGGTAGCTATGGCTACACCTTC; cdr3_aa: CASSQVDRGSYGYTF
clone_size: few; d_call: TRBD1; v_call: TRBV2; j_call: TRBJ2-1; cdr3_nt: TGTGCCAGCAGTGAAGCGGTCCGGGACAGGGGAAGCAATGAGCAGTTCTTC; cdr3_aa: CASSEAVRDRGSNEQFF
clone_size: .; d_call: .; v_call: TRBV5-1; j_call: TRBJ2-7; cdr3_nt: TGCGCCAGCAGCTTGGGCCGGGTCCCTTTGGACGGGCAGTACTTC; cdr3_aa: CASSLGRVPLDGQYF
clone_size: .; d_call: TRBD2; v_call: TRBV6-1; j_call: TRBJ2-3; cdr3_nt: TGTGCCAGCCACGGGGGGGAGGCAGATACGCAGTATTTT; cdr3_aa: CASHGGEADTQYF
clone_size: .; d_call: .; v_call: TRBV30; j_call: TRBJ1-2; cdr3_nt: TGTGCCTGGAGTGACCTAGTCGGCTACACCTTC; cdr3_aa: CAWSDLVGYTF
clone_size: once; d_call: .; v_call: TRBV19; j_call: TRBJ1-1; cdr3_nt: TGTGCCAGTACCCCCGTTAGGGCGGCAGGCACTGAAGCTTTCTTT; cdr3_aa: CASTPVRAAGTEAFF